This TCR beta chain is drawn from a study of tumor and adjacent non-tumor tissue in lung cancer. The wider study: There were around 11 adenocarcinoma, 2 squamous cell carcinoma and 1 small cell lung cancer cases. Stage I to III disease affected ten to eleven men and 5 women aged about 30 to 85. Whole-study results and caveats: Normal lung showed higher cumulative top 100 clone frequency than tumor.

Three rounds of nested PCR, following a modified ARM-PCR protocol, produced the TCRbeta library. From the multiplex PCR reads, TCRdb called clonotypes with MiXCR, one entry per CDR3 protein. The sample lists around 74,000 distinct CDR3 sequences, under 70% occurring once. This clonotype was detected only a few times. The antigen is unknown. Germline V lookup: CDR1 MDHEN, CDR2 SYDVKM. Between the trimmed V and J ends, which lost 8 bases and 3 bases, there was a span of 9 bases. CDR3 length equals 12 residues. No cell sorting was done before RNA was extracted from the tissue. Distant lung tissue was collected more than 3 cm away from the tumor edge. Chemotherapy-naive patients with new lung cancer underwent thoracic surgery in China, August–late 2014.

The source of this sequence is a woman aged 45 to 65 with non-small cell lung cancer. The V gene is TRBV28, the J gene TRBJ2-3; maybe TRBD2 (5 bases). Sequencing was done on a sample of distant non-tumor lung tissue. CDR3 DNA: TGTGCCAGCCAGCGGATGACAGATACGCAGTATTTT. This gives the protein CASQRMTDTQYF.